This T cell receptor beta chain was identified in a study of cytotoxic CD8 clonotypes in ibrutinib-treated CLL. Study outcomes and limitations: Clonality grew at ibrutinib response; at progression, it decreased back toward baseline.

Investigators sought sequencing depths of between 1 in 200,000 and 1 in 1 million T cells. Profiled with immunoSEQ multiplex PCR; TCRdb holds only in-frame clones, not every one. The sample includes 73,000 or so clones, under 70% of them seen just once. PBMCs were cryopreserved, and roughly 1.9 micrograms of genomic DNA from them went into TCR beta libraries. Details on this clone: What it binds is unknown.

The specimen was PBMCs, collected after 12 months of ibrutinib treatment. This clonotype was sampled from a human donor with chronic lymphocytic leukemia.

CDR3 nucleotide sequence: TGCGCCAGCAGCCAAGATGGTGGCACGTCTAACTATGGCTACACCTTC. It codes for CASSQDGGTSNYGYTF. The chain is built from TRBV4-1 and TRBJ1-2, with no clear D. With 0 bases removed from V and 0 bases from J, the gap between germline ends came to 11 bases. Germline CDR1 is MGHRA and CDR2 is YSYEKL. This CDR3 has 16 amino acids.